This T cell receptor beta chain comes out of a study of blood T cell repertoires in COVID-19 (dated by TCRdb to between 2020 and 2021). In the study overall: Samples covering the acute and convalescent phases of COVID-19 were provided by collaborators in the United States, Italy and Spain. Subjects who had been exposed to COVID-19, were actively infected with it, or had recovered from it provided the deeply sampled blood TCRbeta repertoires that made up the dataset. The prospective study material was composed of cDNA or gDNA derived from T cells, B-cell-depleted T cells, or PBMCs. The samples were drawn from the first 160 participants of the ongoing ImmuneRACE study and from over a thousand subjects provided by 6 global collaborators. Where available, HLA class I and class II types were obtained from metadata supplied by the sample provider rather than from assay-based typing. The repertoires were released in a freely available public database intended as a resource for research on the immune response to SARS-CoV-2. A de-identified subject ID, COVID-19 status, age in years and sex were almost always included in the sample metadata.

Of note for this clone: The clone's antigen remains unknown. No base quality information exists; no much larger clone differs at one position.

What the work shows at the level of the full study, not this receptor alone: How much clinical and demographic metadata was included differed by source and by participant, and the metadata was provided uncurated.

The immunoSEQ Assay, a bias-controlled multiplex PCR, was used to amplify TCRbeta CDR3 regions from genomic DNA. Regarding the original processing steps: Nucleated cell counts per sample were estimated from amplification of reference gene primers within the assay. To quantify the absolute abundance of each unique TCRbeta CDR3 rearrangement, sequence reads were collapsed and filtered. For each sample, productive Simpson clonality was calculated as the square root of Simpson's diversity index across productive rearrangements. TCRdb mirrors the immuneACCESS table, restricted to in-frame sequences. Some clones are absent from its copies; in checked studies, under half trace to an unresolved V gene, and the reason for the others is unknown. From that table come the V and J calls and clone size; the DNA was used to work out D and trimming. The sample table records fewer than 300,000 clones; around 86% of these occur just once. The ten largest clones take up about an eighth of the sample.

The CDR3, cysteine through phenylalanine, is 15 amino acids long. Kept here is only the CDR3 DNA, which spans 45 bases and is read in frame from base 1. The germline V gene encodes CDR1 SGHTA and CDR2 FQGNSA. V and J are trimmed by 3 bases and 5 bases, and the gene matches miss 8 bases of the junction. Each collaborating institution followed its own protocols to collect whole blood in K2EDTA tubes. Collaborator samples were shipped for TCRbeta analysis as frozen whole blood, isolated PBMCs, or DNA extracted from either sample type. This clonotype was obtained from a human donor in a cohort sampled during active COVID-19. Material: peripheral blood. The chain joins TRBV7-2 to TRBJ2-5; TRBD2 matches 8 bases in the middle. CDR3 protein: CASSFGAGVGETQYF. The DNA is as follows: TGTGCCAGCAGCTTTGGAGCGGGAGTAGGGGAGACCCAGTACTTC.